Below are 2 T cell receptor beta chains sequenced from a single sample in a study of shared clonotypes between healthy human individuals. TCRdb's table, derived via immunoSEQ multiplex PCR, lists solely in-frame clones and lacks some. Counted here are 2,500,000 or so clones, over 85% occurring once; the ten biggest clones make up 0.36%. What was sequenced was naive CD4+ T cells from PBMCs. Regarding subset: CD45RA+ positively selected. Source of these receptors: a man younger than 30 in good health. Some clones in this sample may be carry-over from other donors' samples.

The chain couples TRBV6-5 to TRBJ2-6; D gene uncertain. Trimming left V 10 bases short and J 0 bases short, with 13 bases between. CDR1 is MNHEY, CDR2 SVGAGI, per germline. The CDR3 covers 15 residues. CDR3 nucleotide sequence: TGTGCCACCATAAGCCTGAGCTCTGGGGCCAACGTCCTGACTTTC. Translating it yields CATISLSSGANVLTF.

The CDR3 nucleotides read TGTGCCTGGATACTTGCAGGGGCTAACTATGGCTACACCTTC. Translation gives CAWILAGANYGYTF. The gene calls are TRBV30 and TRBJ1-2; possibly TRBD1 for D (6 bases). This CDR3 region has 14 residues. Trimming removed 4 bases from V and 0 bases from J, with 12 bases in between. The germline CDR1 and CDR2 sequences are GTSNPN and SVGIG (reference sequence).